The source of this T cell receptor beta chain is a study of T cells in Graves' hyperthyroidism and ophthalmopathy. Study as a whole: The blood sample was taken at first diagnosis, before treatment began. Findings and limits, study-wide: Ophthalmopathy and stable hyperthyroidism were told apart by a 13 V-J model. Median prediction lead before ophthalmopathy onset was 6.5 to 7 months with the model. Most thyroid-expanded clonotypes above 0.001 were also found in blood.

Germline V gives CDR1 MNHNS, CDR2 SASEGT. The CDR3 loop spans 10 amino acids. About this clonotype itself: Its target is unknown. One end of the junction varies from germline; a read error may be responsible.

TCR beta CDR3 sequences were amplified from RNA transcripts. First-round RT-PCR with HTBI primers amplified the TCR CDR3 region. TCRdb ran MiXCR on the multiplex PCR reads and lists one entry per CDR3 protein. Of roughly 640,000 distinct CDR3 sequences listed, approximately 16% were seen once; the top ten hold around 3.3%. The chain has TRBV6-1 and TRBJ1-6; possibly TRBD1 for D (5 bases). The sequencing input was blood. This clonotype was obtained from a woman aged 40 to 49 with Graves' ophthalmopathy. The CDR3 here is CARKGKPLHF. CDR3 coding DNA: TGCGCCAGGAAGGGGAAACCCCTCCACTTT.